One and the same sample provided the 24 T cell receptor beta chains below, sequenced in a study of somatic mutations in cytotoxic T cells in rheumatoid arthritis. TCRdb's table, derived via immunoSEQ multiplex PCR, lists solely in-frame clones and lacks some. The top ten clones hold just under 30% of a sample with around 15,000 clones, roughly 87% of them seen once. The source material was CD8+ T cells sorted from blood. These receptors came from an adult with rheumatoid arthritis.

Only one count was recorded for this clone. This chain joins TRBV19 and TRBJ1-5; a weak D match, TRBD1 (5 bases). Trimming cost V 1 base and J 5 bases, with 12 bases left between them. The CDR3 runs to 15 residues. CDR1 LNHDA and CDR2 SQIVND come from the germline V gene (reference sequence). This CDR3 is CASSIGQGYDQPQHF. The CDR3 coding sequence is TGTGCCAGTAGTATAGGGCAGGGTTATGATCAGCCCCAGCATTTT.

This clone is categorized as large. CDR3 in amino acids: CASSTHTSSYNSPLHF. As DNA, the CDR3 is TGTGCCAGCAGCACCCACACGAGCTCCTATAATTCACCCCTCCACTTT. The chain joins TRBV7-2 to TRBJ1-6; no clear D. V gave up 5 bases and J gave up 0 bases, with 11 bases separating them. The germline V gene has CDR1 SGHTA and CDR2 FQGNSA. This CDR3 contains 16 residues.

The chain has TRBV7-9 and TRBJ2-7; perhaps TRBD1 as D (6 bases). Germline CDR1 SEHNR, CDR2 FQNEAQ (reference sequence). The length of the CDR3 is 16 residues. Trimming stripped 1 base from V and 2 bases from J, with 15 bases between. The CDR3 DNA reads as TGTGCCAGCAGCTTAGGTGGAAGGGACAACACCTACGAGCAGTACTTC. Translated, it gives CASSLGGRDNTYEQYF.

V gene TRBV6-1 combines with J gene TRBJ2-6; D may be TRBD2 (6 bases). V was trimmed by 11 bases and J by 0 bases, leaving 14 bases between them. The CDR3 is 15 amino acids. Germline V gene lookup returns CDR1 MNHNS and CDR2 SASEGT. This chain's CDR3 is CAGGNSLSGANVLTF. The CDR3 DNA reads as TGTGCCGGGGGGAACAGCCTCTCTGGGGCCAACGTCCTGACTTTC.

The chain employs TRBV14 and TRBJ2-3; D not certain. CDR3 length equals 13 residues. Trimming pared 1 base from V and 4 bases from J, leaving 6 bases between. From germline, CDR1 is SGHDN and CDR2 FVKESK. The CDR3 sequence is CASSQVGADTQYF. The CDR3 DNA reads TGTGCCAGCAGCCAAGTAGGAGCAGATACGCAGTATTTT.

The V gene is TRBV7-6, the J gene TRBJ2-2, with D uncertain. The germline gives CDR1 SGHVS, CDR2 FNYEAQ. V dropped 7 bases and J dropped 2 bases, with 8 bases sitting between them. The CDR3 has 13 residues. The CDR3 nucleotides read TGTGCCAGCAACACAGAAAACACCGGGGAGCTGTTTTTT. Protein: CASNTENTGELFF.

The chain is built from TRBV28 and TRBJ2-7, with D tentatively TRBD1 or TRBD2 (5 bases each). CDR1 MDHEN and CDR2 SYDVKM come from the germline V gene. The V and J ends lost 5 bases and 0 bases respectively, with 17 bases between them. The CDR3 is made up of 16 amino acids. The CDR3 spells CASSLEGRHFSYEQYF. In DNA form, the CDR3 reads TGTGCCAGCAGTCTCGAGGGACGTCACTTCTCCTACGAGCAGTACTTC.

In DNA form, the CDR3 reads TGTGCCAGCAGCGTAGTAGGGGGACCAGCGAGCTCTGGAAACACCATATATTTT. Translation: CASSVVGGPASSGNTIYF. The rearrangement links TRBV9 to TRBJ1-3; D is possibly TRBD1 (6 bases). Between the trimmed V and J ends, which lost 0 bases and 0 bases, there was a span of 16 bases. The length of the CDR3 is 18 residues. CDR1 and CDR2 (germline): SGDLS, YYNGEE.

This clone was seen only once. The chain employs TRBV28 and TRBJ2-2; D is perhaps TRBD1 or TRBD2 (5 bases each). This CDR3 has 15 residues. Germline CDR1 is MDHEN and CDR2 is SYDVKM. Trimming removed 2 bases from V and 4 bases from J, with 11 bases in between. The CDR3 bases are TGTGCCAGCAGTTTAGGGGGTTCGGTCACCGGGGAGCTGTTTTTT. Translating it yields CASSLGGSVTGELFF.

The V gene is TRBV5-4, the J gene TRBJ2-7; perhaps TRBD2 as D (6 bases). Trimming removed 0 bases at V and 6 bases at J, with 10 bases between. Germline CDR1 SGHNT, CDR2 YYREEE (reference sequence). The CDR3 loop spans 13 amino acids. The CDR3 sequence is CASSLEFSGEQYF. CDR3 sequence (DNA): TGTGCCAGCAGCTTGGAGTTTAGCGGCGAGCAGTACTTC.

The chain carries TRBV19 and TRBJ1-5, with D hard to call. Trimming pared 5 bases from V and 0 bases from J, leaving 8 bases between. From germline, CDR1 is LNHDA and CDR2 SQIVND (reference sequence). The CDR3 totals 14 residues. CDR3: CASSYLGSNQPQHF. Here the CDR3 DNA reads TGTGCCAGTAGTTACCTGGGTAGCAATCAGCCCCAGCATTTT.

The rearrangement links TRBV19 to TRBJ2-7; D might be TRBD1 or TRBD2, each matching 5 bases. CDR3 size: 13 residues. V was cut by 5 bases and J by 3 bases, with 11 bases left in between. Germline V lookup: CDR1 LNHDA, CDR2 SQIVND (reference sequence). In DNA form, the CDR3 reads TGTGCCAGTAGTTCGGCAGGGAGCTACGAGCAGTACTTC. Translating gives CASSSAGSYEQYF.

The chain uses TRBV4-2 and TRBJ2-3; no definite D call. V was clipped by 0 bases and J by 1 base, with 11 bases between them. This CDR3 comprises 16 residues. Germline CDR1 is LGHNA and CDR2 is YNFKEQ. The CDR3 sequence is CASSQDWSQGTDTQYF. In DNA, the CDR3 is TGTGCCAGCAGCCAAGATTGGAGCCAGGGCACAGATACGCAGTATTTT.

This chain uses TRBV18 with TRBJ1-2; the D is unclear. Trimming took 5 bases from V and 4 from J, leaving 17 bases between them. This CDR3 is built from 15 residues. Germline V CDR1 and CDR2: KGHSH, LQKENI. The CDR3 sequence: CASSNSEFGLYGYTF. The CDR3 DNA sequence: TGTGCCAGCTCAAACTCCGAGTTCGGGCTCTATGGCTACACCTTC.

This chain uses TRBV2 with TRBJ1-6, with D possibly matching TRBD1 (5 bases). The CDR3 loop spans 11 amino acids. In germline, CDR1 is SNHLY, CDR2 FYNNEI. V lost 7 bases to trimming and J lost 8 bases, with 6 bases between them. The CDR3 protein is CASTGDSPLHF. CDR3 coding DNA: TGTGCCAGCACGGGGGATTCACCCCTCCACTTT.

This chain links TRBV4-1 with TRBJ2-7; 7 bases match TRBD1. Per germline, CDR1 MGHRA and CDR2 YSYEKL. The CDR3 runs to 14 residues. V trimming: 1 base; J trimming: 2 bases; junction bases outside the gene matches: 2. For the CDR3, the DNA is TGCGCCAGCAGCCAAGCGACAGGGCCCTACGAGCAGTACTTC. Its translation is CASSQATGPYEQYF.

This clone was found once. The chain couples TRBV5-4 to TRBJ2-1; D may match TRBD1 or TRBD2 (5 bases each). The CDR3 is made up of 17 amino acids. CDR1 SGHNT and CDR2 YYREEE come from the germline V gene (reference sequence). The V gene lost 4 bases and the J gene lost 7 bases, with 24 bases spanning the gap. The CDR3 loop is CASSLFGVGPALNEQFF. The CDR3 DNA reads TGTGCCAGCAGCCTCTTTGGTGTGGGACCCGCTCTTAATGAGCAGTTCTTC.

CDR3 nucleotides: TGTGCCAGCAGGTCACGAGCGTCCTACAATGAGCAGTTCTTC. Translation: CASRSRASYNEQFF. The rearrangement uses TRBV5-4 and TRBJ2-1; D unresolved. This CDR3 has 14 amino acids. V lost 5 bases to trimming and J lost 1 base, with 10 bases between them. Looked up from germline, CDR1 is SGHNT and CDR2 is YYREEE (reference sequence).

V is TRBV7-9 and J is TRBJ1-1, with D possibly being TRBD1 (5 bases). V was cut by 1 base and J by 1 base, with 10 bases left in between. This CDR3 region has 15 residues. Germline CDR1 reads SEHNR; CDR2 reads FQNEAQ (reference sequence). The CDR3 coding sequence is TGTGCCAGCAGCTTAGGGGGCAGCAGGAACACTGAAGCTTTCTTT. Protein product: CASSLGGSRNTEAFF.

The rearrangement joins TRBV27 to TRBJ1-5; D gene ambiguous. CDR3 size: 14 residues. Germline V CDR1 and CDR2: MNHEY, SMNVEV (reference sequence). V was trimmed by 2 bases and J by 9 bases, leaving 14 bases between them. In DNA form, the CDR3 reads TGTGCCAGCAGTTTAGCGCACGAGATGAGGCCCCAGCATTTT. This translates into CASSLAHEMRPQHF.

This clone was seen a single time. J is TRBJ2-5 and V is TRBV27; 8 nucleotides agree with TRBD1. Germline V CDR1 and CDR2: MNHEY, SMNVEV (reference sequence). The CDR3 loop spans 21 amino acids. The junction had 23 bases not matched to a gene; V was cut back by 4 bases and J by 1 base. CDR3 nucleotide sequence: TGTGCCAGCAGTTCCATGGTTGACAGGGGCCCTTTGACTCCCCTCCAAGAGACCCAGTACTTC. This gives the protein CASSSMVDRGPLTPLQETQYF.

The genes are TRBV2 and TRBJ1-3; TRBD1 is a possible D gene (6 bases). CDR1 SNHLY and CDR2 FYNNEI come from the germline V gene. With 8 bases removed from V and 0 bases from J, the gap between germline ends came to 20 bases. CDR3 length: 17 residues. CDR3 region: CASFGDTGKNSGNTIYF. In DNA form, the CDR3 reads TGTGCCAGCTTCGGAGACACAGGGAAGAACTCTGGAAACACCATATATTTT.

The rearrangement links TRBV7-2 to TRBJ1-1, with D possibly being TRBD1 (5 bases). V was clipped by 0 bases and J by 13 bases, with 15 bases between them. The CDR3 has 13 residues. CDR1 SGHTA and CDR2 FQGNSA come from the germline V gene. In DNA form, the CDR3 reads TGTGCCAGCAGCTTAGCCCGAGGCGGGGGAGGTTTCTTT. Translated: CASSLARGGGGFF. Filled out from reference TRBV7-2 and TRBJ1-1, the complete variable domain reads GAGVSQSPSNKVTEKGKDVELRCDPISGHTALYWYRQSLGQGLEFLIYFQGNSAPDKSGLPSDRFSAERTGGSVSTLTIQRTQQEDSAVYLCASSLARGGGGFFGQGTRLTVV.

CDR3 in DNA: TGCGCCAGCAGCCAAGGAGGGTCGACCGGGACAGGGGCGAACGAGCAGTACTTC. Translation: CASSQGGSTGTGANEQYF. The chain is built from TRBV4-1 and TRBJ2-7; 10 bases agree with TRBD1. V lost 1 base and J lost 5; bases outside the gene matches: 14. The germline gives CDR1 MGHRA, CDR2 YSYEKL. The CDR3 loop spans 18 amino acids.